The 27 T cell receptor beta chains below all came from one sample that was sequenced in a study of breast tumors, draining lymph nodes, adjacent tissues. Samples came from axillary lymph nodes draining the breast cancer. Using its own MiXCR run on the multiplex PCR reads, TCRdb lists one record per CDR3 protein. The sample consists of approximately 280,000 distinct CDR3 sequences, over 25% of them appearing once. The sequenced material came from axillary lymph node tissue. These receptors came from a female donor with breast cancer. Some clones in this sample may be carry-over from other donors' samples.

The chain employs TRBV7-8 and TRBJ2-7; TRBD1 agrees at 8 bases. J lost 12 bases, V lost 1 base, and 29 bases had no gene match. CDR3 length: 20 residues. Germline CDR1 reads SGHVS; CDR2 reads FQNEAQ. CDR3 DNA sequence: TGTGCCAGCAGCTTAGGGGGGAGGTGGGGCAGGGGGCTCTTCGGGCCTGCGGGGTACTTC. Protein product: CASSLGGRWGRGLFGPAGYF. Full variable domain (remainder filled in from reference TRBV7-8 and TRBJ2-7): GAGVSQSPRYKVAKRGQDVALRCDPISGHVSLFWYQQALGQGPEFLTYFQNEAQLDKSGLPSDRFFAERPEGSVSTLKIQRTQQEDSAVYLCASSLGGRWGRGLFGPAGYFGPGTRLTVT.

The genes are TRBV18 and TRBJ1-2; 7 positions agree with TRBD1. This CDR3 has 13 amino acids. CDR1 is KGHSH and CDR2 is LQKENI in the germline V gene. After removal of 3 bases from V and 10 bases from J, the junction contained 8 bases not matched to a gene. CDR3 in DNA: TGTGCCAGCTCACCTGGGGAGGGGGCTCACTACACCTTC. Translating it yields CASSPGEGAHYTF.

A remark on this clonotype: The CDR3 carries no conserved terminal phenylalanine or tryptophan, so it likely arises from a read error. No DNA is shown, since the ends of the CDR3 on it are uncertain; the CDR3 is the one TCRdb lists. CDR3: CASSSRTSGLSFTGELVS. This chain connects TRBV5-1 to TRBJ2-2; the table's D gene call, TRBD2, was not cross checked with the DNA. Ends included, the CDR3 has 18 residues. From germline, CDR1 is SGHRS and CDR2 YFSETQ.

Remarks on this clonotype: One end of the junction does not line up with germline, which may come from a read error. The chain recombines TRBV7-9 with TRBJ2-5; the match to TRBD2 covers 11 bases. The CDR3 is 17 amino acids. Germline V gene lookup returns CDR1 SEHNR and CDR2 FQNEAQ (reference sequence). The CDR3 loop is CAGSPVAGGGPAEPQYF. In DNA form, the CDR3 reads TGTGCCGGCAGCCCCGTAGCGGGAGGGGGCCCTGCAGAGCCCCAGTACTTC.

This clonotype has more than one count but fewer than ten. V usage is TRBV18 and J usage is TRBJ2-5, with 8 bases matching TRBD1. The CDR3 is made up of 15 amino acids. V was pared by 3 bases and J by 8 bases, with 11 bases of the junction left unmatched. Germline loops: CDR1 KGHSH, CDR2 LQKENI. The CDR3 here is CASSPSGTGGRTQYF. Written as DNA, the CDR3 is TGTGCCAGCTCACCCTCCGGGACAGGTGGTCGAACCCAGTACTTC.

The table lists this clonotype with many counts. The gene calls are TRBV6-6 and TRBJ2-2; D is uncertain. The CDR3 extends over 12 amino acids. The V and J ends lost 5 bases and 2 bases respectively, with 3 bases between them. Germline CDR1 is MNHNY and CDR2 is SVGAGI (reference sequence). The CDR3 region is CASSINTGELFF. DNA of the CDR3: TGTGCCAGCAGTATTAACACCGGGGAGCTGTTTTTT.

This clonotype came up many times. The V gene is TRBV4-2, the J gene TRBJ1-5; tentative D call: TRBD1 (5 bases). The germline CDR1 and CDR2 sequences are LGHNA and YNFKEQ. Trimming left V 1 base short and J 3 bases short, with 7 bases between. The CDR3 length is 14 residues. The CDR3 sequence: CASSQGTLNQPQHF. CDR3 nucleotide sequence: TGTGCCAGCAGCCAAGGGACACTCAATCAGCCCCAGCATTTT.

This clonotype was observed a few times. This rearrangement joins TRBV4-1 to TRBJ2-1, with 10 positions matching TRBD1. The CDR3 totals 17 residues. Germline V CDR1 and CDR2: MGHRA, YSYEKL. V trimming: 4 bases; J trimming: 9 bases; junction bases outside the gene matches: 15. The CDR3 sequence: CASSPGQGPKADVEQFF. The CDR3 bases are TGCGCCAGCAGCCCGGGACAGGGGCCCAAAGCCGACGTTGAGCAGTTCTTC.

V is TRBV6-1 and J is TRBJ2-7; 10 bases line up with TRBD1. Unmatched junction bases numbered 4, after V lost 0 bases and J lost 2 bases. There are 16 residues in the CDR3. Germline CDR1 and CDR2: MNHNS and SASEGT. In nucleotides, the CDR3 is TGTGCCAGCAGTGAAGCTCGAGGGACAGGGGCCTACGAGCAGTACTTC. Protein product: CASSEARGTGAYEQYF.

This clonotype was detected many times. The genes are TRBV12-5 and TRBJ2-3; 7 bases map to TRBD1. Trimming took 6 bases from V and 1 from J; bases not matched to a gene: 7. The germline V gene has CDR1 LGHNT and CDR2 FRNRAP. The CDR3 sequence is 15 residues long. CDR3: CASGPDRVRTDTQYF. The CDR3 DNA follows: TGTGCTAGTGGGCCTGACAGGGTTCGCACAGATACGCAGTATTTT.

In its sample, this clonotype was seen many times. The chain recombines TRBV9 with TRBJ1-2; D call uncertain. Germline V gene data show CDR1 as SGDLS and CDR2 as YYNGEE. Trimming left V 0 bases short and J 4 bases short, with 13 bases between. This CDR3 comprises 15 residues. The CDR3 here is CASSVAGIPIYGYTF. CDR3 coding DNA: TGTGCCAGCAGCGTAGCGGGGATACCTATCTATGGCTACACCTTC.

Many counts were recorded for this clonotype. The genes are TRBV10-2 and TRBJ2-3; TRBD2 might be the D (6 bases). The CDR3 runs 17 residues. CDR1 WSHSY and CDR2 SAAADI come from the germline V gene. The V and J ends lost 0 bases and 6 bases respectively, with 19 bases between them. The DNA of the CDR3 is TGCGCCAGCAGTGAGTCTCTAGCGTCAGGCCCCAGGGATACGCAGTATTTT. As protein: CASSESLASGPRDTQYF.

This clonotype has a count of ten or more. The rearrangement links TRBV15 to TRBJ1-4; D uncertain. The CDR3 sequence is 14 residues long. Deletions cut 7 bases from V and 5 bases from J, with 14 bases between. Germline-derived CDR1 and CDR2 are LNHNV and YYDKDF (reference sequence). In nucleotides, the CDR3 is TGTGCCACCAATAAAAACGGTCTCAATGAAAAACTGTTTTTT. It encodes CATNKNGLNEKLFF.

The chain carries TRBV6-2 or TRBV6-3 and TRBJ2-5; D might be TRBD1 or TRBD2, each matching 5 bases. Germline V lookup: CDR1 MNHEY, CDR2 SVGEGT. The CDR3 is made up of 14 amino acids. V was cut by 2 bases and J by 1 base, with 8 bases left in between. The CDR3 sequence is CASSYLGTQETQYF. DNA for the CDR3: TGTGCCAGCAGTTACCTCGGGACCCAAGAGACCCAGTACTTC.

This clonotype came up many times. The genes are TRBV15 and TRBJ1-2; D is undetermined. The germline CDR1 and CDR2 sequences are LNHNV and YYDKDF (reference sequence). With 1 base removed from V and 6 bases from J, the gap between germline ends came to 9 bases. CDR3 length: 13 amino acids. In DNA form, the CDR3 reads TGTGCCACCAGCAGAGGAACGAGTCATGGCTACACCTTC. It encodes CATSRGTSHGYTF.

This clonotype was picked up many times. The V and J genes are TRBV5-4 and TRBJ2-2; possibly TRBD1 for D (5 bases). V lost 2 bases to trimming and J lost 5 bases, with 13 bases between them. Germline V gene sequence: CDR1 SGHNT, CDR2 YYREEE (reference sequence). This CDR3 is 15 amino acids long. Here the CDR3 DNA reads TGTGCCAGCAGCTTCCAGGGCGGTCGGACCGGGGAGCTGTTTTTT. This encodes CASSFQGGRTGELFF.

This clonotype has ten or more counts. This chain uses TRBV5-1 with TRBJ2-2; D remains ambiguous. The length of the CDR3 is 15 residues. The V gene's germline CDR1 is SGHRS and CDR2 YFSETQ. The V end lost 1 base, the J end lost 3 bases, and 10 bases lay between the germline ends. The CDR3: CASSLSVDHTGELFF. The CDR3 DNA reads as TGCGCCAGCAGCTTGTCGGTGGACCACACCGGGGAGCTGTTTTTT.

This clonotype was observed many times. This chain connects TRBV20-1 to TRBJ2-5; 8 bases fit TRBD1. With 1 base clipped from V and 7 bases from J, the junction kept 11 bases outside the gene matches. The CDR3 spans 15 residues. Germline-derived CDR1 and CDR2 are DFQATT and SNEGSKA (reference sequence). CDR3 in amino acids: CSARAPADRDGTQYF. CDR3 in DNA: TGCAGTGCTAGAGCCCCGGCGGACAGGGATGGGACCCAGTACTTC.

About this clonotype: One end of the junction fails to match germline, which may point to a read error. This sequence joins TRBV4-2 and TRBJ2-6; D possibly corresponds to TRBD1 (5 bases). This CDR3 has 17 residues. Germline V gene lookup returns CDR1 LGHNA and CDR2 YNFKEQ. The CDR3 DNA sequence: TGTGCCAGCAGCGCAACCGGGCTGTGCTCTGGGGCCAACGTCCTGGCTTTC. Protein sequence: CASSATGLCSGANVLAF.

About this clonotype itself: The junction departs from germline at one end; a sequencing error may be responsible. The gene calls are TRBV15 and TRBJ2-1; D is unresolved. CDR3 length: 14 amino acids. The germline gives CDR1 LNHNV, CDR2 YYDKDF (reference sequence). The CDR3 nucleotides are TGTGCCACCAGCAGAGATCGGTCCTACAATGGGCAGCTCTTC. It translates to CATSRDRSYNGQLF. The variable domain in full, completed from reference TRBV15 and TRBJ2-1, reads DAMVIQNPRYQVTQFGKPVTLSCSQTLNHNVMYWYQQKSSQAPKLLFHYYDKDFNNEADTPDNFQSRRPNTSFCFLDIRSPGLGDTAMYLCATSRDRSYNGQLFGPGTRLTVL.

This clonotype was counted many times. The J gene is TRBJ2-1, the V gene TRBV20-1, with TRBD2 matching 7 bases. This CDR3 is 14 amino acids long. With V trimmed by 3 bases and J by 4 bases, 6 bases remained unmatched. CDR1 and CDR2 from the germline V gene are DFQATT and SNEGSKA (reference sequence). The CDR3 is CSARDGRLYNEQFF. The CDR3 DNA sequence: TGCAGTGCTAGGGACGGGAGGCTATACAATGAGCAGTTCTTC.

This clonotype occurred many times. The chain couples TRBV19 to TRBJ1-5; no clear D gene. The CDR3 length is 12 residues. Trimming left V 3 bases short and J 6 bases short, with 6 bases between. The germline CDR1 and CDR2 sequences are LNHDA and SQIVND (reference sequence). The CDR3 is CASSIGPQPQHF. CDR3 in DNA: TGTGCCAGTAGTATCGGGCCTCAGCCCCAGCATTTT.

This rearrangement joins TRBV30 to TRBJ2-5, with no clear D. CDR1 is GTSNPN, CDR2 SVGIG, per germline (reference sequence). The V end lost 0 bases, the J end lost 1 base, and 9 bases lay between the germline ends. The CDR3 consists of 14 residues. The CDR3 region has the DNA TGTGCCTGGAGTGTGGGGTTACCCCAAGAGACCCAGTACTTC. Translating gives CAWSVGLPQETQYF.

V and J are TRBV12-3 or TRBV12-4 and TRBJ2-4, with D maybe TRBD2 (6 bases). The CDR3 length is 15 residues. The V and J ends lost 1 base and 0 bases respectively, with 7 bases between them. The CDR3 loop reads CASSLGGEAKNIQYF. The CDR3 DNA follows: TGTGCCAGCAGTTTAGGGGGGGAAGCCAAAAACATTCAGTACTTC.

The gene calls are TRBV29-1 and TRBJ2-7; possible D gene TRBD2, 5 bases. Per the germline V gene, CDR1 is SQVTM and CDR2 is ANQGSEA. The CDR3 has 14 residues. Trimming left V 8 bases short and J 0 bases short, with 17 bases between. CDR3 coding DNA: TGCAGCTTGGAGGCTTCACGCGGCTCCTACGAGCAGTACTTC. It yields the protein CSLEASRGSYEQYF.

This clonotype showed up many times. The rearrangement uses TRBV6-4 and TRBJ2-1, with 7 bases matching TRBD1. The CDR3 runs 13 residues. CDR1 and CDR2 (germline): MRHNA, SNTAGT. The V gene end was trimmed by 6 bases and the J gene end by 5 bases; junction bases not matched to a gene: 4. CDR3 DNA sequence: TGTGCCAGCAGCCCGGGACAGAACAATGAGCAGTTCTTC. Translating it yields CASSPGQNNEQFF.

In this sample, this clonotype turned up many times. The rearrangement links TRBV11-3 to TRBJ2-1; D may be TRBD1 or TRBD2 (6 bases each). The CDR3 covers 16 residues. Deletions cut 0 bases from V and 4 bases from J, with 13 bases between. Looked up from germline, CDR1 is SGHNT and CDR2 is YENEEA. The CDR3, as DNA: TGTGCCAGCAGCTTAGAAGGAGGGGGGCTTTACAATGAGCAGTTCTTC. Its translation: CASSLEGGGLYNEQFF. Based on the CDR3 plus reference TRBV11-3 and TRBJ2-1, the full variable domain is EAGVVQSPRYKIIEKKQPVAFWCNPISGHNTLYWYLQNLGQGPELLIRYENEEAVDDSQLPKDRFSAERLKGVDSTLKIQPAELGDSAVYLCASSLEGGGLYNEQFFGPGTRLTVL.